These 10 T cell receptor beta chains were all obtained from the same sample, sequenced in a study of T cell responses to AZD1222 COVID-19 vaccine. The data were produced by immunoSEQ multiplex PCR, yet TCRdb's version contains in-frame clones alone and is incomplete. The table lists about 100,000 clones, just over 85% of them singletons. The source was peripheral blood, collected on day 0 of AZD1222 vaccination. The receptors stem from an adult in good health.

The CDR3 protein is CASSPGDSWGLNEQFF. In DNA form, the CDR3 reads TGTGCCAGCAGCCCAGGAGATTCTTGGGGTTTGAATGAGCAGTTCTTC. The chain carries TRBV7-9 and TRBJ2-1; D remains unclear. The CDR3 contains 16 residues. CDR1 and CDR2 from the germline V gene are SEHNR and FQNEAQ (reference sequence). V was shortened by 5 bases and J by 7 bases, with 21 bases between the two germline ends.

The gene calls are TRBV28 and TRBJ1-6; TRBD1 matches at 9 bases. Trimming cost V 2 bases and J 7 bases; bases outside gene matches: 9. This CDR3 comprises 17 residues. Germline CDR1 reads MDHEN; CDR2 reads SYDVKM. The CDR3 bases are TGTGCCAGCAGTTTAGATCTTTTAGGGACAGGGAATTCACCCCTCCACTTT. This sequence encodes CASSLDLLGTGNSPLHF.

The chain employs TRBV28 and TRBJ1-4; 8 bases map to TRBD1. The V gene's germline CDR1 is MDHEN and CDR2 SYDVKM. This CDR3 comprises 14 residues. CDR3: CVSTGGGKNEKLFF. CDR3 DNA: TGTGTCAGTACAGGGGGGGGAAAAAATGAAAAACTGTTTTTT.

V usage is TRBV10-1 and J usage is TRBJ2-7; possible D gene TRBD1, 6 bases. Trimming cost V 4 bases and J 2 bases, with 12 bases left between them. The CDR3 is 14 amino acids. CDR1 and CDR2 (germline): WNHNN, SYGVQD (reference sequence). Here the CDR3 reads CASSASTGPYEQYF. In DNA form, the CDR3 reads TGCGCCAGCAGTGCTTCGACAGGACCCTACGAGCAGTACTTC.

The CDR3: CASSMSGSVREKLFF. DNA for the CDR3: TGTGCCAGTAGTATGTCAGGGAGTGTACGTGAAAAACTGTTTTTT. V is TRBV19 and J is TRBJ1-4; perhaps TRBD1 as D (5 bases). Germline V gene sequence: CDR1 LNHDA, CDR2 SQIVND (reference sequence). V shed 3 bases and J shed 7 bases, with 15 bases lying between them. There are 15 residues in the CDR3.

The table lists this clone with a count of one. This chain uses TRBV4-3 with TRBJ2-2, with D possibly being TRBD1 or TRBD2 (7 bases each). The CDR3 length is 17 residues. From germline, CDR1 is LGHNA and CDR2 YSLEER. The CDR3 loop reads CPRREGGDSQNTGELFF. The CDR3 DNA reads TGCCCCCGCCGCGAGGGGGGGGACAGCCAAAACACCGGGGAGCTGTTTTTT.

The rearrangement links TRBV6-2 or TRBV6-3 to TRBJ1-1, with D unclear. Germline lookup yields CDR1 MNHEY and CDR2 SVGEGT. The CDR3 is 13 residues long. V was trimmed by 2 bases and J by 3 bases, leaving 7 bases between them. This chain's CDR3 is CASSYEEDTEAFF. The CDR3 DNA is TGTGCCAGCAGTTACGAGGAGGACACTGAAGCTTTCTTT.

This chain links TRBV7-9 with TRBJ2-7; 7 positions match TRBD1. CDR1 and CDR2 from the germline V gene are SEHNR and FQNEAQ (reference sequence). The CDR3 is 15 amino acids. After removal of 5 bases from V and 2 bases from J, the junction contained 9 bases not matched to a gene. The CDR3 sequence is CASSPGGALAYEQYF. CDR3 coding DNA: TGTGCCAGCAGCCCAGGGGGAGCCCTAGCCTACGAGCAGTACTTC.

The chain combines TRBV29-1 with TRBJ2-1; D gene uncertain. Germline CDR1 SQVTM, CDR2 ANQGSEA. V was trimmed by 2 bases and J by 3 bases, leaving 2 bases between them. The CDR3 covers 11 residues. The CDR3 loop reads CSVELYNEQFF. In DNA, the CDR3 is TGCAGCGTTGAACTCTACAATGAGCAGTTCTTC.

The sample holds a few counts of this clone. J is TRBJ1-2 and V is TRBV9; D is perhaps TRBD1 (5 bases). The V end lost 0 bases, the J end lost 3 bases, and 9 bases lay between the germline ends. CDR1 and CDR2 from the germline V gene are SGDLS and YYNGEE. CDR3 length: 14 residues. The CDR3 DNA reads TGTGCCAGCAGCGTAGGGGGGGAAGACTATGGCTACACCTTC. Protein: CASSVGGEDYGYTF.